The following is a TCR beta chain sequence with its context. Its antigen remains unidentified. The repertoire was sequenced with immunoSEQ multiplex PCR; TCRdb's copy has only in-frame clones and lacks some. The sample shows roughly 1.5 million clones, 95% to 99% of them seen only once. The CDR3 is 11 residues long. The germline V and J ends were trimmed by 8 bases and 4 bases, with 9 bases remaining between them. Germline loops: CDR1 MNHNS, CDR2 SASEGT. The source of the sample is a study of shared clonotypes between healthy human individuals. Study details: Each donor contributed plates that comprised three CD4 naive, three CD4 memory, two CD8 naive and one CD8 memory. Study outcomes and limitations: Sequencing depth was expected to influence donor clonotype sharing.

Division of CD4+ cells produced a CD45RA+ naive subset and a CD45RA-negative memory subset. The chain uses TRBV6-1 and TRBJ2-7; no clear D gene. The source is a man aged 25 to 45 in good health. Input material: naive CD4+ T cells sorted from blood. Subset denoted: CD45RA+ positively selected. Here the CDR3 DNA reads TGTGCCAGCCGGACGGTTTACGAGCAGTACTTC. The encoded protein is CASRTVYEQYF.